This TCR beta chain was identified in a study of blood T cell repertoires in COVID-19. Points on this clone: The junction shows a germline mismatch at one end, possibly a read error.

Germline CDR1 is SGDLS and CDR2 is YYNGEE. This CDR3 is built from 14 residues. Profiling relied on immunoSEQ multiplex PCR, and the TCRdb table lists in-frame clones only, not all of them. Here the sample spans 65,000 to 70,000 clones, 79% being singletons. J is TRBJ2-3 and V is TRBV9; D remains unclear. The specimen was peripheral blood. The TCR sequence derives from a human donor in a cohort sampled during active COVID-19. The CDR3 reads CASSVAVTSSPPDF. In nucleotides, the CDR3 is TGTGCCAGCAGCGTAGCCGTGACTTCGTCCCCCCCGGATTTT.